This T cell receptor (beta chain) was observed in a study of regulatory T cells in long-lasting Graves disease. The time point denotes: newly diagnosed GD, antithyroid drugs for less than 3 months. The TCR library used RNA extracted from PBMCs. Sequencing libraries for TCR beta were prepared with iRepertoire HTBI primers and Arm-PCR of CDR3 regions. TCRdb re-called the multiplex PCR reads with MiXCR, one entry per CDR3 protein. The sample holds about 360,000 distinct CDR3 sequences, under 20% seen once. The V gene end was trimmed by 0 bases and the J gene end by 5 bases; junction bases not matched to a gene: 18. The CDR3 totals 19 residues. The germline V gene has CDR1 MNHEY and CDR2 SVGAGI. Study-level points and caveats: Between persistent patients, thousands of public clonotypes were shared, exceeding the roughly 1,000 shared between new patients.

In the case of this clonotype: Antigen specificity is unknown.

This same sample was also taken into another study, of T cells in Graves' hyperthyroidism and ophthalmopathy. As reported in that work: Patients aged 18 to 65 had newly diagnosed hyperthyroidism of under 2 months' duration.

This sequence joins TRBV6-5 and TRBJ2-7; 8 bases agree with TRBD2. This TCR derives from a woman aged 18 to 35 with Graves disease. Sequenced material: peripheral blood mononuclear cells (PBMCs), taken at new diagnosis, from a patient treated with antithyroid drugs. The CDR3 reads CASSYSEFWLAGKEDEQYF. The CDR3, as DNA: TGTGCCAGCAGTTACTCGGAATTTTGGCTAGCGGGCAAAGAGGACGAGCAGTACTTC.